The present T cell receptor beta chain was sequenced within a study of CXCR3-negative and CXCR3-positive naive CD8 T cells (dated by TCRdb to between 2017 and 2020). About the study as a whole: About 135 million TRB reads were obtained in total, roughly 1.5 +/- 0.3 million reads per library. The diversity and physicochemical repertoire analyses included some 11 donors pooled from two independent experiments. TRBV-TRBJ cluster analysis included naive subsets from roughly 5 donors and memory cells from 3 donors. Broad study findings and their caveats: Because surface CD5, which has been linked to self-reactivity in mice, was comparable between naive subsets, TCR interaction strength was also inferred from TRB CDR3 physicochemical properties. Both naive subsets had comparably high repertoire diversity, while memory CD8+ T cells had much lower repertoire diversity. TRB CDR3s from CXCR3-positive naive cells showed higher hydrophobicity (lower Kidera factor 4), lower energy, and higher strength and volume indices than CXCR3-negative naive cells. Because CXCR3 expression was partially decreased after cryopreservation, freshly isolated PBMCs were used for most assays. Similar TRBV-TRBJ usage was shown by naive CXCR3-negative and CXCR3-positive cells from the same donor, whereas distinct patterns were shown by memory cells.

Note on this clonotype: What antigen it recognizes has not been identified.

CDR1 and CDR2 were assigned from the germline V gene (reference sequence) as LNHNV and YYDKDF. Including cysteine and phenylalanine, the CDR3 has 14 amino acids. DNA for this receptor is not on file. For each CD8+ T cell subset, flow sorting was done in triplicate, and 250,000 to 300,000 cells per subset went directly into RLT lysis buffer. Naive CD8+ T cells were defined stringently as CD45RO-CCR7+CD27+CD95- to exclude memory contaminants. Using standard density gradient centrifugation, peripheral blood mononuclear cells were isolated from buffy coats. A FACSAria III was used to flow-sort naive CD8+ T cells into CXCR3-negative and CXCR3-positive populations. Total RNA was extracted from sorted cells using an RNeasy Mini Kit. TCRdb records NextSeq 550 as the sequencer. The Human TCR Profiling Kit (MiLaboratory) was used to make UMI-labeled 5' RACE TRB cDNA libraries. cDNA synthesis used the entire amount of extracted RNA, and PCR amplification then used the entire amount of cDNA produced. Libraries were prepared in parallel with an identical number of PCR cycles. In the paper's pipeline: MIGEC and MiXCR extracted about 53,000 +/- 10,000 unique UMI-labeled TRB cDNA molecules per library, requiring at least two reads per UMI. An average of roughly 40,000 +/- 10,000 functional in-frame TRB CDR3 nucleotide clonotypes without stop codons was found per library. After downsampling to 5000 UMI-labeled TRB molecules per sample, diversity metrics such as normalized Shannon-Wiener and Chao1 were calculated in VDJtools. Clonotype-size-weighted physicochemical properties of the central five CDR3 residues (interaction energy, strength, volume and Kidera factor 4) were computed in VDJtools. TCRdb reprocessed the reads into one record per CDR3 protein sequence, lacking DNA. Clone size and V and J calls follow TCRdb, not the original study. This sample's table lists roughly 70,000 distinct CDR3 sequences. The ten largest account for about 1.5% of the sample.

The sequence joins TRBV15 to TRBJ2-1; TCRdb returns TRBD2, unconfirmable since there is no DNA. Sequences were obtained from naive CXCR3- CD8+ T cells from blood. Explained via the paper, the cell subset or site label denotes: CD45RO-CCR7+CD27+CD95- naive CD8+ T cells lacking CXCR3 (TNR3-). The origin of this receptor is a human donor in good health. Some clones in this sample may be carry-over from other donors' samples. CDR3 reads: CATSLASGVREQFF.